Given below is one T cell receptor (beta chain) in context. Assay: immunoSEQ multiplex PCR; the TCRdb copy retains only in-frame clones and omits some. Of 550,000 to 850,000 clones listed, 72% are singletons. The sample belongs to a study of shared clonotypes between healthy human individuals. The CDR3 runs to 14 residues. V lost 5 bases to trimming and J lost 2 bases, with 10 bases between them. Germline V CDR1 and CDR2: PRHDT, FYEKMQ (reference sequence). The source is a woman younger than 45 in good health. The material sequenced was memory CD4+ T cells sorted from blood. This sample's subset: CD45RA-negative fraction. This sequence joins TRBV13 and TRBJ2-4; D gene ambiguous. This CDR3 is CASSPRDSKNIQYF. Written as DNA, the CDR3 is TGTGCCAGCAGCCCCCGTGACTCCAAAAACATTCAGTACTTC.